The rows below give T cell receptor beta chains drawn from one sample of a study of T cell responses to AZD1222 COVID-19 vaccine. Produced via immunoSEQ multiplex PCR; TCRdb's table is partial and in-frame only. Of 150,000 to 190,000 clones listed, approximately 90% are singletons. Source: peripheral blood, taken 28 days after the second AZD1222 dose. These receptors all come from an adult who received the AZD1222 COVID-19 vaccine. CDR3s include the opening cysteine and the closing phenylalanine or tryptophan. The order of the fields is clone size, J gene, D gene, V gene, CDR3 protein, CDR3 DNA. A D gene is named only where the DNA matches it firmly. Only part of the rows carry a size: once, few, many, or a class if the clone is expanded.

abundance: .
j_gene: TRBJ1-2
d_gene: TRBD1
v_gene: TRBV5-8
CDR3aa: CASSYGTVANYGYTF
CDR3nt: TGTGCCAGCAGCTACGGGACAGTAGCTAACTATGGCTACACCTTC

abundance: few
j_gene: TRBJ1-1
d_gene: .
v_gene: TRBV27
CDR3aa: CASSLSSRNEAFF
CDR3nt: TGTGCCAGCAGTTTATCAAGTCGCAATGAAGCTTTCTTT

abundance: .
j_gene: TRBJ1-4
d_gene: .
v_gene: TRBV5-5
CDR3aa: CASSLAVGEKLFF
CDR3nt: TGTGCCAGCAGCTTGGCGGTGGGTGAAAAACTGTTTTTT

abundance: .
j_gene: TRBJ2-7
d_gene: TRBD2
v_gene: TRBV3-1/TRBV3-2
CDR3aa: CASSQESVGTSGYLGLAYEQYF
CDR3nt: TGTGCCAGCAGCCAAGAATCGGTAGGGACTAGCGGATACTTAGGGCTTGCCTACGAGCAGTACTTC

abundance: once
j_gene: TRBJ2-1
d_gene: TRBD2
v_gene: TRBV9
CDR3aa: CASSVRNLAGPTEQFF
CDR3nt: TGTGCCAGCAGCGTAAGAAACCTAGCGGGACCCACTGAGCAGTTCTTC

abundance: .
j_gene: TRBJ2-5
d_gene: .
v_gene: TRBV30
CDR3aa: CAWSVLPGRALSETQYF
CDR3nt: TGTGCCTGGAGTGTACTTCCGGGGCGGGCCCTCTCAGAGACCCAGTACTTC

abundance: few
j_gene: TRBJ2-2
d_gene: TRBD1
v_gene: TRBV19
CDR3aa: CASSAKGATGELFF
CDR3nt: TGTGCCAGTAGTGCCAAGGGGGCTACCGGGGAGCTGTTTTTT

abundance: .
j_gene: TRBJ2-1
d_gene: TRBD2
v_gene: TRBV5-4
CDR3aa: CASSLREGNEQFF
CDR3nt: TGTGCCAGCAGCTTGAGGGAGGGGAATGAGCAGTTCTTC

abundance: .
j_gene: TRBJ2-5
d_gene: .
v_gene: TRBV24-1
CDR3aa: CATSDFGTETQYF
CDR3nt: TGTGCCACCAGTGATTTTGGTACTGAGACCCAGTACTTC

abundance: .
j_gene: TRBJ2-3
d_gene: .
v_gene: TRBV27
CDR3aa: CASSPQGLTTDTQYF
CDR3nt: TGTGCCAGCAGTCCCCAGGGTCTGACTACAGATACGCAGTATTTT

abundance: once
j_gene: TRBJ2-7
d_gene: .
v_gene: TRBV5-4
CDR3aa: CASSLGAGRGYEQYF
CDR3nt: TGTGCCAGCAGCTTGGGGGCAGGCAGGGGTTACGAGCAGTACTTC

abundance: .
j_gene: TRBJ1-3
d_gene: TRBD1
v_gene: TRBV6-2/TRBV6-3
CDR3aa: CASSPEPRDRGGNTIYF
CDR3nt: TGTGCCAGCAGCCCTGAACCCCGGGACAGGGGAGGAAACACCATATATTTT

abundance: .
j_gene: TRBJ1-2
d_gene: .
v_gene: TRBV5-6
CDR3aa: CASSSGGQPANYGYTF
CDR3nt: TGTGCCAGCAGCTCTGGGGGGCAGCCTGCTAACTATGGCTACACCTTC

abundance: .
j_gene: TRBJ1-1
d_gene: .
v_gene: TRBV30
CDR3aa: CAWSPGTPEAFF
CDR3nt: TGTGCCTGGAGTCCCGGGACACCCGAAGCTTTCTTT

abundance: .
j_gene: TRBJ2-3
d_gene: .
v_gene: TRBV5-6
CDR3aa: CASSLGSDTQYF
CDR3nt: TGTGCCAGCAGCTTGGGGAGTGATACGCAGTATTTT

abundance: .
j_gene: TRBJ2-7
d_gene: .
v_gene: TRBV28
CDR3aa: CASSLYRDSYEQYF
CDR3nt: TGTGCCAGCAGTTTATACAGGGACTCCTACGAGCAGTACTTC

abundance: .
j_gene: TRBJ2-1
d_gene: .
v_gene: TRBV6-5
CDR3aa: CASSYLQGEQFF
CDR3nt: TGTGCCAGCAGTTACCTACAGGGTGAGCAGTTCTTC

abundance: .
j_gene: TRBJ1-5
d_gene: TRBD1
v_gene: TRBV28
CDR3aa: CASSSQGAIYNQPQHF
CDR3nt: TGTGCCAGCAGTTCCCAGGGGGCCATATACAATCAGCCCCAGCATTTT

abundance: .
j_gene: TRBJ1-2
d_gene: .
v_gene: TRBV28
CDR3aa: CASSLPPPTNYGYTF
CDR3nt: TGTGCCAGCAGTTTACCCCCACCGACTAACTATGGCTACACCTTC

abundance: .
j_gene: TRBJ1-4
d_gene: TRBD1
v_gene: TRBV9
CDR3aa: CASSPRDRENEKLFF
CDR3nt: TGTGCCAGCAGCCCTCGGGACAGAGAAAATGAAAAACTGTTTTTT

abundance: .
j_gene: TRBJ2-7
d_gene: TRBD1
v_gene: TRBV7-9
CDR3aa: CASSSYRDRRSYEQYF
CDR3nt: TGTGCCAGCAGCTCATACCGGGACAGGCGCTCCTACGAGCAGTACTTC

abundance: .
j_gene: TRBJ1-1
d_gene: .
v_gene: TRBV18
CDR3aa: CASSPTGYEAFF
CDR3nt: TGTGCCAGCTCACCTACGGGATATGAAGCTTTCTTT

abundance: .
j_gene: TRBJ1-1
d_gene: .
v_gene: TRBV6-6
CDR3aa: CASSPAGVNTEAFF
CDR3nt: TGTGCCAGCAGTCCCGCGGGGGTGAACACTGAAGCTTTCTTT

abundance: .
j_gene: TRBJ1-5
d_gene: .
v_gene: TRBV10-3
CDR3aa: CAISEGPDLVSDQPQHF
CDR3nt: TGTGCCATCAGTGAAGGTCCAGACCTCGTTTCAGATCAGCCCCAGCATTTT

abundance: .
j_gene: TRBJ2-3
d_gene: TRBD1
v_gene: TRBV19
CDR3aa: CASSIRQGTDTQYF
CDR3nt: TGTGCCAGTAGTATTCGACAGGGGACAGATACGCAGTATTTT

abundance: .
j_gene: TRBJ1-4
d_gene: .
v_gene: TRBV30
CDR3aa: CAWSEGTAWDEKLFF
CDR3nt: TGTGCCTGGAGTGAGGGGACCGCCTGGGATGAAAAACTGTTTTTT

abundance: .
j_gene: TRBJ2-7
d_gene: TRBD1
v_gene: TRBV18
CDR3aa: CASSPDRTYEQYF
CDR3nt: TGTGCCAGCTCACCGGACAGGACCTACGAGCAGTACTTC

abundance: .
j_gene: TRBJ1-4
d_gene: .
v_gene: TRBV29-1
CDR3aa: CSVEAARGSEKLFF
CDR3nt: TGCAGCGTTGAGGCGGCTAGGGGCAGTGAAAAACTGTTTTTT

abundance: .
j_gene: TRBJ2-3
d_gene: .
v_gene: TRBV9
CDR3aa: CASSVLTESTDTQYF
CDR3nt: TGTGCCAGCAGCGTCCTGACAGAGAGCACAGATACGCAGTATTTT

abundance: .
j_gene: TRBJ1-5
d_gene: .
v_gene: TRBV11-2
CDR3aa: CASSLAGGNQPQHF
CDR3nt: TGTGCCAGCAGCCTGGCAGGGGGCAATCAGCCCCAGCATTTT

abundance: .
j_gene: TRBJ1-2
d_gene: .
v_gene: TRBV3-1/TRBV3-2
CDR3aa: CASSPSKAGLYGYTF
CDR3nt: TGTGCCAGCAGCCCCTCTAAGGCAGGGCTCTATGGCTACACCTTC

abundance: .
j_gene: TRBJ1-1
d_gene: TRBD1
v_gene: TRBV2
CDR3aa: CASSPQGGNTEAFF
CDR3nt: TGTGCCAGCAGCCCACAGGGGGGGAACACTGAAGCTTTCTTT

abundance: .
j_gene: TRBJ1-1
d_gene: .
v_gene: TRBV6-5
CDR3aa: CASSYSGQVSTEAFF
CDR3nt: TGTGCCAGCAGTTACTCGGGGCAGGTGAGCACTGAAGCTTTCTTT

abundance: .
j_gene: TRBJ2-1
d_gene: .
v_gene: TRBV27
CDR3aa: CASSWTLGGEQFF
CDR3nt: TGTGCCAGCAGTTGGACTCTCGGCGGTGAGCAGTTCTTC

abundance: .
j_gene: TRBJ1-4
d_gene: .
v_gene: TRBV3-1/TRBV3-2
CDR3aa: CASSQDATNEKLFF
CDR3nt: TGTGCCAGCAGCCAGGATGCAACTAATGAAAAACTGTTTTTT